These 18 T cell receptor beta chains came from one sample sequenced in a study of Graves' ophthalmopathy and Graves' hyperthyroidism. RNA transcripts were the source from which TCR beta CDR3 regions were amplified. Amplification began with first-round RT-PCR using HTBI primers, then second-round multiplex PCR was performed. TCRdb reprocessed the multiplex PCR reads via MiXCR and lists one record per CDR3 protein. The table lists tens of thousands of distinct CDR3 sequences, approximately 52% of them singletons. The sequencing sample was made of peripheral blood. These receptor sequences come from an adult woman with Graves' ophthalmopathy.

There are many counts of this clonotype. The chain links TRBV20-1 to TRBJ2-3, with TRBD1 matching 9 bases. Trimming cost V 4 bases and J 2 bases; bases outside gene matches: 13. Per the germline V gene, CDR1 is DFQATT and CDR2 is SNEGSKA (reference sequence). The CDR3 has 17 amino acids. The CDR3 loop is CSATAPGQGSDTDTQYF. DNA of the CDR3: TGCAGTGCTACCGCTCCGGGACAGGGTTCGGACACAGATACGCAGTATTTT.

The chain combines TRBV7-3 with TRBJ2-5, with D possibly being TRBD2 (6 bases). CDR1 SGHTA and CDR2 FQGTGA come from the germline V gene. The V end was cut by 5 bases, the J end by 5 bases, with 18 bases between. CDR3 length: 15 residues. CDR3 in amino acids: CASSVTRTKSETQYF. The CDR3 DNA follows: TGTGCCAGCAGCGTCACACGGACTAAGAGTGAGACCCAGTACTTC.

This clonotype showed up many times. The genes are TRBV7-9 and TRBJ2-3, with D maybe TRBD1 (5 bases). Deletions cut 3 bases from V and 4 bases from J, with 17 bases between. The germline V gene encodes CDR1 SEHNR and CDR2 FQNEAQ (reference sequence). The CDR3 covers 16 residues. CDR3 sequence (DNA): TGTGCCAGCAGCTTGGGAATAGCTCAGGGATCAGATACGCAGTATTTT. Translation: CASSLGIAQGSDTQYF.

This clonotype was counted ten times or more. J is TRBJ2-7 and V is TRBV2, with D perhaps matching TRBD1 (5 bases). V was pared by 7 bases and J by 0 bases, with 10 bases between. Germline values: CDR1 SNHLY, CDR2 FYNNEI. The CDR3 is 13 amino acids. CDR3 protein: CASNDRASYEQYF. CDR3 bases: TGTGCCAGCAATGACAGAGCCTCCTACGAGCAGTACTTC.

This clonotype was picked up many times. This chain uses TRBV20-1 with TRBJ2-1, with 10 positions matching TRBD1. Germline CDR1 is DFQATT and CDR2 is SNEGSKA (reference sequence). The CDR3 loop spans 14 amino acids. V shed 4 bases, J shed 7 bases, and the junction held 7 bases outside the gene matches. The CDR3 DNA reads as TGCAGTGCTACGAACGACAGGGGGCAAAATGAGCAGTTCTTC. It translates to CSATNDRGQNEQFF.

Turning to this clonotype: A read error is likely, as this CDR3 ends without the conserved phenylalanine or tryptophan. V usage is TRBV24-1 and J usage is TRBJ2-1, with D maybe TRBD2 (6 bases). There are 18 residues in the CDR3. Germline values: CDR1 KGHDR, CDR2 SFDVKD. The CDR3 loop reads CVTSDSPGLASNDNEQFL. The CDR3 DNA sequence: TGTGTCACCAGTGATTCCCCGGGGCTAGCGAGCAACGACAATGAGCAGTTCCTC.

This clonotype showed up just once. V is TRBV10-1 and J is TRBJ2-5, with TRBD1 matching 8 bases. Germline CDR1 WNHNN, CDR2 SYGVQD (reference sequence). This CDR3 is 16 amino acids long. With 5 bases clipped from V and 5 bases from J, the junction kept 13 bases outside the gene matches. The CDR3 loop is CASSRRQGFSGETQYF. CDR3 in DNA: TGCGCCAGCAGTCGCAGACAGGGGTTCAGCGGGGAGACCCAGTACTTC.

The DNA for the CDR3 is TGTGCCAGCAGCCCTACGGGACAGGGGATCCGAAGGGGAGGCTACACCTTC. It encodes CASSPTGQGIRRGGYTF. This chain joins TRBV6-5 and TRBJ1-2, with TRBD1 matching over 10 bases. The CDR3 totals 17 residues. V shed 6 bases and J 8 bases; nucleotides not matched to a gene: 18. Looked up from germline, CDR1 is MNHEY and CDR2 is SVGAGI.

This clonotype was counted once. The DNA for the CDR3 is TGCAGTGCTACCGTTTGGACATCCGATGGCTACACCTTC. Its protein is CSATVWTSDGYTF. The chain joins TRBV20-1 to TRBJ1-2; D is perhaps TRBD1 (5 bases). The V gene's germline CDR1 is DFQATT and CDR2 SNEGSKA (reference sequence). This CDR3 has 13 amino acids. V gave up 4 bases and J gave up 6 bases, with 15 bases separating them.

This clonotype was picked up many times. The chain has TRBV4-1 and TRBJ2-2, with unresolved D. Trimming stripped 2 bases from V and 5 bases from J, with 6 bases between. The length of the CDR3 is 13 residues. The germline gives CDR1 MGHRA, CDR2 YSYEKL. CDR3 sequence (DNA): TGCGCCAGCAGCCAATTTCCGACCGGGGAGCTGTTTTTT. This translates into CASSQFPTGELFF.

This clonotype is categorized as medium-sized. In nucleotides, the CDR3 is TGTGCCACCACTTTAGCGCTCGAGCAGTACTTC. It yields the protein CATTLALEQYF. The gene calls are TRBV7-2 and TRBJ2-7, with D maybe TRBD2 (5 bases). Germline CDR1 is SGHTA and CDR2 is FQGNSA. The germline V and J ends were trimmed by 10 bases and 6 bases, with 13 bases remaining between them. The CDR3 loop spans 11 amino acids.

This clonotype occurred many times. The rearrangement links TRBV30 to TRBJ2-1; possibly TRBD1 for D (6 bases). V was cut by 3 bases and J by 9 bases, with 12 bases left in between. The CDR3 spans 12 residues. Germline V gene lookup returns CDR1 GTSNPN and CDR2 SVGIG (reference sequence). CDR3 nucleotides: TGTGCCTGGAGCCTTGGGGGCACTGAGCAGTTCTTC. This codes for CAWSLGGTEQFF. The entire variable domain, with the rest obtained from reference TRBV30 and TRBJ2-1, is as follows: SQTIHQWPATLVQPVGSPLSLECTVEGTSNPNLYWYRQAAGRGLQLLFYSVGIGQISSEVPQNLSASRPQDRQFILSSKKLLLSDSGFYLCAWSLGGTEQFFGPGTRLTVL.

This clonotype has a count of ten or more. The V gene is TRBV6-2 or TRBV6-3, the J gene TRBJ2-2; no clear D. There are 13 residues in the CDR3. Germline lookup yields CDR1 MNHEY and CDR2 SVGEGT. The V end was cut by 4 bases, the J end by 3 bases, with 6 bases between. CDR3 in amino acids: CASSSIYTGELFF. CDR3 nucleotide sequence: TGTGCCAGCAGTTCGATATACACCGGGGAGCTGTTTTTT.

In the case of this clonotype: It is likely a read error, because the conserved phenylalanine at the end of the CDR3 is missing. The CDR3 DNA reads as TGTGCCAGCAGTTTTTCCCTAGCGGGAGGCGAAGAGACCCAGTACCTC. Protein product: CASSFSLAGGEETQYL. V gene TRBV12-3 or TRBV12-4 combines with J gene TRBJ2-5, with 11 bases lining up with TRBD2. After removal of 3 bases from V and 3 bases from J, the junction contained 6 bases not matched to a gene. The CDR3 length is 16 residues.

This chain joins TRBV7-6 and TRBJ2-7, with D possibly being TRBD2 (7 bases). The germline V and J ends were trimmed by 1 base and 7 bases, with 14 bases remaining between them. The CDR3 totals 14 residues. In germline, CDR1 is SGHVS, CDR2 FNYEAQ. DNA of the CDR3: TGTGCCAGCAGCTTAGGCGGGAGAGGGGGTGAGCAGTACTTC. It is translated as CASSLGGRGGEQYF.

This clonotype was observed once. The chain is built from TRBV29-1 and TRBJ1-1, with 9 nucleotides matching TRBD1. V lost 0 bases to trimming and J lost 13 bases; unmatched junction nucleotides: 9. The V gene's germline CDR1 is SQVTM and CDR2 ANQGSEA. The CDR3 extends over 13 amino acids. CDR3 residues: CSVEDQRTGEHFF. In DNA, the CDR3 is TGCAGCGTTGAAGATCAGAGGACAGGGGAACATTTCTTT. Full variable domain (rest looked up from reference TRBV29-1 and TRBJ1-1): SAVISQKPSRDICQRGTSLTIQCQVDSQVTMMFWYRQQPGQSLTLIATANQGSEATYESGFVIDKFPISRPNLTFSTLTVSNMSPEDSSIYLCSVEDQRTGEHFFGQGTRLTVV.

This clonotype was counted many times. The CDR3 is CSVEGGQETQYF. The CDR3 nucleotides read TGCAGCGTTGAGGGGGGTCAAGAGACCCAGTACTTC. The gene calls are TRBV29-1 and TRBJ2-5; perhaps TRBD2 as D (6 bases). The germline V and J ends were trimmed by 3 bases and 2 bases, with 7 bases remaining between them. The CDR3 has 12 amino acids. In germline, CDR1 is SQVTM, CDR2 ANQGSEA.

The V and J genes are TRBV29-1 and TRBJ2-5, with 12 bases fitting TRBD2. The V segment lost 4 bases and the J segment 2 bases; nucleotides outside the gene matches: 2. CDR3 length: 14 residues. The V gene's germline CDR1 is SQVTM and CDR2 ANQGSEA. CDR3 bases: TGCAGCGTTGCCGGGACTAGCGGGCAAGAGACCCAGTACTTC. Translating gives CSVAGTSGQETQYF.